A selection of T cell receptor beta chains follows, all from one sample in a study of high-grade serous ovarian cancer treatment subgroups. The table came from immunoSEQ multiplex PCR; TCRdb's copy has only in-frame clones and leaves some out. The sample has just over 35,000 clones, 75% to 85% seen once. Sequenced material: tumor tissue. The receptors come from a human donor with high-grade serous ovarian cancer. Each CDR3 is given with its conserved first and last residue. D genes are given only for firm matches. Clone sizes are given selectively: once, few, many, or a class where the clone is expanded.

j_call v_call d_call clone_size cdr3_aa cdr3_nt
TRBJ2-5 TRBV27 TRBD1 . CASRQTGGWETQYF TGTGCCAGCAGACAAACAGGGGGTTGGGAGACCCAGTACTTC
TRBJ2-7 TRBV2 . . CASSERGYEQYF TGTGCCAGCAGTGAGAGGGGCTACGAGCAGTACTTC
TRBJ2-5 TRBV11-2 . . CASSPSHQGWGEETQYF TGTGCCAGCAGCCCAAGCCATCAGGGTTGGGGAGAAGAGACCCAGTACTTC
TRBJ2-7 TRBV18 . . CASSPGQFYEQYF TGTGCCAGCTCGCCCGGACAGTTCTACGAGCAGTACTTC
TRBJ1-1 TRBV7-9 . . CASSFGGSGDTEAFF TGTGCCAGCAGCTTTGGGGGCTCTGGGGACACTGAAGCTTTCTTT
TRBJ2-7 TRBV6-1 . . CASSEQELMDIEQYF TGTGCCAGCAGTGAACAAGAACTAATGGACATCGAGCAGTACTTC
TRBJ2-3 TRBV28 . . CASRGASTDTQYF TGTGCCAGCAGAGGGGCTAGCACAGATACGCAGTATTTT
TRBJ2-3 TRBV4-2 TRBD1 . CASSQARGTGTDTQYF TGTGCCAGCAGCCAAGCTCGGGGGACAGGGACTGATACGCAGTATTTT
TRBJ1-4 TRBV19 . . CASSSRANEKLFF TGTGCCAGTAGCAGCCGAGCTAATGAAAAACTGTTTTTT
TRBJ2-1 TRBV27 . few CASSYAVTYNEQFF TGTGCCAGCAGTTATGCGGTTACCTACAATGAGCAGTTCTTC
TRBJ2-6 TRBV4-3 . . CASSQEEGFLRSGANVLTF TGCGCCAGCAGCCAAGAAGAGGGTTTCCTTCGCTCTGGGGCCAACGTCCTGACTTTC
TRBJ2-1 TRBV9 TRBD2 . CASSAGLADNNEQFF TGTGCCAGCAGCGCTGGACTAGCGGACAACAATGAGCAGTTCTTC
TRBJ2-7 TRBV7-9 . . CASSPASTYEQYF TGTGCCAGCAGCCCTGCCTCCACTTACGAGCAGTACTTC
TRBJ2-1 TRBV19 TRBD2 . CASSAAGGSNEQFF TGTGCCAGTAGTGCGGCGGGAGGGTCGAATGAGCAGTTCTTC
TRBJ2-2 TRBV7-2 . few CASTLGSGITTGELFF TGTGCCAGCACCCTCGGCTCAGGGATTACCACCGGGGAGCTGTTTTTT
TRBJ2-7 TRBV14 TRBD1 . CAPFRARGQGYEQYF TGTGCCCCTTTCCGGGCCCGGGGACAGGGCTACGAGCAGTACTTC
TRBJ2-4 TRBV30 . . CAWSVAGIQYF TGTGCCTGGAGTGTAGCGGGCATTCAGTACTTC
TRBJ1-4 TRBV28 TRBD1 . CASSPRQGWGEKLFF TGTGCCAGCAGTCCCCGACAGGGCTGGGGTGAAAAACTGTTTTTT
TRBJ2-2 TRBV28 TRBD2 . CASSPSPSPLAGGRNTGELFF TGTGCCAGCAGTCCATCTCCATCTCCACTAGCGGGAGGCCGCAACACCGGGGAGCTGTTTTTT
TRBJ1-1 TRBV19 . few CASNVGFRNTEAFF TGTGCCAGTAACGTCGGGTTTAGGAACACTGAAGCTTTCTTT
TRBJ2-1 TRBV6-4 TRBD2 once CASSDGSGGLDNEQFF TGTGCCAGCAGTGACGGGTCGGGAGGGCTAGACAATGAGCAGTTCTTC
TRBJ2-2 TRBV11-2 . . CASSSTRVEGFGLTGELFF TGTGCCAGCAGCTCCACCCGGGTAGAGGGGTTTGGCCTCACCGGGGAGCTGTTTTTT
TRBJ2-1 TRBV20-1 . once CSASDSQEQFF TGCAGTGCTTCGGACTCCCAGGAGCAGTTCTTC
TRBJ2-7 TRBV12-5 . . CASSGSPFYYEQYF TGTGCTAGCAGCGGGTCCCCTTTCTACTACGAGCAGTACTTC
TRBJ2-7 TRBV18 . . CASSPTRESYEQYF TGTGCCAGCTCCCCGACTAGAGAGTCCTACGAGCAGTACTTC